This TCR beta chain appears in the sequencing data of a study of shared clonotypes between healthy human individuals. Study overall: In total, the donors were a couple of women and a few men aged 18 to 49.

The donors were adults (healthy and HIV-negative) with no recent acute infections or vaccinations. Assay used: immunoSEQ multiplex PCR; TCRdb lists only in-frame clones, some missing. The sample lists 1,500,000 or so clones, 95% to 97% occurring once. Study results and limitations: Generation probability values for non-shared clonotypes were lower than those for clonotypes shared by all four donors.

Germline V lookup: CDR1 SGHTA, CDR2 FQGNSA. V was trimmed by 4 bases and J by 7 bases, leaving 11 bases between them. The CDR3 totals 12 residues. Notes on this clone: What it recognizes is unknown.

The receptor was isolated from a man aged 25-40 years in good health. The chain couples TRBV7-2 to TRBJ2-7; D possibly corresponds to TRBD2 (5 bases). Input material: naive CD4+ T cells sorted from blood. Subset denoted: CD45RA+ positively selected. CDR3: CASSSFPGEQYF. The CDR3 nucleotides read TGTGCCAGCAGCTCCTTTCCGGGGGAGCAGTACTTC.